This TCR beta chain is from a study of cytomegalovirus exposure and HLA in healthy donors. Study overall: Within an early data release were around 87 million unique TCRs drawn from HLA-typed donors. Findings of the study overall: In a later analysis, HLA-C alleles had the fewest associated TCRs, DRB1 alleles the most. Accurate predictions that matched the HLA-A and HLA-B alleles of most subjects were reportedly made from TCR beta sequences.

This CDR3 comprises 13 residues. Germline V gene sequence: CDR1 MNHNY, CDR2 SVGAGI (reference sequence). V dropped 5 bases and J dropped 6; count of bases not matched to a gene: 4. It was with 60 Vbeta and 13 Jbeta primers that the PCR ran. Libraries were prepared by immunoSEQ multiplex PCR; TCRdb keeps only in-frame clonotypes and omits some of them. The data hold some 180,000 clones, with under 9.5% observed a single time. As for this clone: Antigen specificity is unknown.

The rearrangement links TRBV6-6 to TRBJ2-7, with TRBD1 matching over 10 bases. This TCR derives from a woman aged 30 to 39 in good health and CMV-seropositive. Sequenced input: PBMCs. The CDR3, as DNA: TGTGCCAGCAGTCCGGGACAGGGGCGCGAGCAGTACTTC. Translated, it gives CASSPGQGREQYF.